The 30 T cell receptor beta chains below come from one sample, sequenced in a study of blood T cell repertoires in COVID-19. Only in-frame clones appear in the TCRdb table, and some are missing; sequencing was by immunoSEQ multiplex PCR. The table shows about 320,000 clones, with roughly 86% occurring only once. The sequencing sample was made of peripheral blood. These receptors came from a woman aged 25 to 39 with COVID-19, enrolled during active disease.

On this clone: In the same sample, other DNA sequences code for this CDR3. The rearrangement joins TRBV20-1 to TRBJ2-7; D unresolved. The CDR3 runs 9 residues. Germline V gene data show CDR1 as DFQATT and CDR2 as SNEGSKA (reference sequence). Trimming took off 6 bases at V and 7 bases at J, with 7 bases between the two ends. Here the CDR3 reads CSAGDEQYF. Here the CDR3 DNA reads TGCAGTGCGGGCGATGAGCAGTACTTC.

The rearrangement links TRBV7-9 to TRBJ2-3, with D possibly TRBD1 on 6 matching bases. From germline, CDR1 is SEHNR and CDR2 FQNEAQ (reference sequence). The CDR3 loop spans 14 amino acids. Trimming pared 11 bases from V and 2 bases from J, leaving 17 bases between. The CDR3 is CAVPRGTPTDTQYF. The CDR3, as DNA: TGTGCCGTCCCCAGGGGCACTCCCACAGATACGCAGTATTTT.

The rearrangement links TRBV5-5 to TRBJ2-1; 9 nucleotides align to TRBD2. The ends lost 6 bases at V and 5 bases at J; junction bases unmatched: 12. Germline CDR1 is SGHKS and CDR2 is YYEKEE (reference sequence). The CDR3 totals 16 residues. CDR3 nucleotides: TGTGCCAGCACCCGAGTGGGACTAGCCGGAGACAATGAGCAGTTCTTC. Protein sequence: CASTRVGLAGDNEQFF. The full variable domain, completed using reference TRBV5-5 and TRBJ2-1, is DAGVTQSPTHLIKTRGQQVTLRCSPISGHKSVSWYQQVLGQGPQFIFQYYEKEERGRGNFPDRFSARQFPNYSSELNVNALLLGDSALYLCASTRVGLAGDNEQFFGPGTRLTVL.

To note about this clone: The same CDR3 arises from other DNA sequences in this sample as well. The chain combines TRBV27 with TRBJ1-2, with D hard to call. Germline values: CDR1 MNHEY, CDR2 SMNVEV (reference sequence). This CDR3 spans 13 amino acids. V dropped 5 bases and J dropped 2 bases, with 9 bases sitting between them. This CDR3 is CASSPTGNYGYTF. CDR3 DNA sequence: TGTGCCAGCAGTCCCACGGGGAACTATGGCTACACCTTC.

This sequence joins TRBV6-2 or TRBV6-3 and TRBJ1-2; D gene ambiguous. The CDR3 sequence is 12 residues long. The germline V gene encodes CDR1 MNHEY and CDR2 SVGEGT. Trimming took 2 bases from V and 4 from J, leaving 5 bases between them. CDR3 in DNA: TGTGCCAGCAGTTACACAGTCTATGGCTACACCTTC. It codes for CASSYTVYGYTF.

This chain uses TRBV3-1 (or the pseudogene TRBV3-2) with TRBJ1-5; D is uncertain. This CDR3 is built from 15 residues. V lost 5 bases and J 2 bases, leaving 13 bases between the germline ends. Germline CDR1 reads LGHDT; CDR2 reads YNNKEL (reference sequence). This chain's CDR3 is CASSFSRVGNQPQHF. CDR3 DNA: TGTGCCAGCAGCTTTTCGAGGGTTGGCAATCAGCCCCAGCATTTT.

The chain links TRBV10-3 to TRBJ1-5, with a possible D match to TRBD1 (5 bases). Germline values: CDR1 ENHRY, CDR2 SYGVKD. CDR3 length: 13 amino acids. The V end lost 2 bases, the J end lost 6 bases, and 8 bases lay between the germline ends. Here the CDR3 reads CAISEPGGQPQHF. CDR3 nucleotides: TGTGCCATCAGTGAGCCGGGGGGTCAGCCCCAGCATTTT.

The chain joins TRBV5-4 to TRBJ2-1, with TRBD1 identical over 9 bases. CDR3 length: 15 residues. The germline V gene has CDR1 SGHNT and CDR2 YYREEE (reference sequence). V shed 5 bases and J 2 bases; nucleotides not matched to a gene: 5. CDR3 residues: CASSSGTGTYNEQFF. The CDR3 DNA reads as TGTGCCAGCAGTTCCGGGACAGGGACCTACAATGAGCAGTTCTTC. Combining the CDR3 with reference TRBV5-4 and TRBJ2-1 gives the whole variable domain ETGVTQSPTHLIKTRGQQVTLRCSSQSGHNTVSWYQQALGQGPQFIFQYYREEENGRGNFPPRFSGLQFPNYSSELNVNALELDDSALYLCASSSGTGTYNEQFFGPGTRLTVL.

This chain connects TRBV29-1 to TRBJ2-7; 10 positions agree with TRBD1. With V trimmed by 7 bases and J by 5 bases, 8 bases remained unmatched. Germline CDR1 reads SQVTM; CDR2 reads ANQGSEA. The CDR3 has 13 residues. CDR3 sequence: CSALDRGGNEQYF. DNA of the CDR3: TGCAGCGCCCTGGACAGGGGGGGGAACGAGCAGTACTTC.

This clone was detected only a few times. The V call is TRBV7-8, the J call TRBJ2-3, with D possibly matching TRBD1 (5 bases). With 6 bases removed from V and 1 base from J, the gap between germline ends came to 14 bases. The germline V gene encodes CDR1 SGHVS and CDR2 FQNEAQ. The CDR3 is 15 amino acids. Here the CDR3 DNA reads TGTGCCAGCAGGGCCTTCCTAGGGGGCACAGATACGCAGTATTTT. This gives the protein CASRAFLGGTDTQYF.

This chain connects TRBV9 to TRBJ1-4; 7 nucleotides match TRBD1. V lost 1 base to trimming and J lost 10 bases; unmatched junction nucleotides: 10. This CDR3 contains 15 residues. CDR1 SGDLS and CDR2 YYNGEE come from the germline V gene. The CDR3 DNA reads TGTGCCAGCAGCGTAACTCCACAGGGGAGCGGAAAACTGTTTTTT. Encoded protein: CASSVTPQGSGKLFF.

The chain carries TRBV10-1 and TRBJ1-2; 9 bases are a match to TRBD1. The trim removed 5 bases at V and 1 base at J, leaving 11 bases unmatched. The length of the CDR3 is 17 residues. Germline V gene data show CDR1 as WNHNN and CDR2 as SYGVQD (reference sequence). For the CDR3, the DNA is TGCGCCAGCAGTCGGGACAGGGCCGGACCCGATAACTATGGCTACACCTTC. Translating it yields CASSRDRAGPDNYGYTF.

The sample holds one count of this clone. The chain links TRBV16 to TRBJ1-1; D possibly corresponds to TRBD1 (5 bases). The germline V gene has CDR1 KGHSY and CDR2 FQNENV. This CDR3 is 15 amino acids long. With 0 bases removed from V and 5 bases from J, the gap between germline ends came to 13 bases. CDR3 protein: CASSQSKGHGTEAFF. The CDR3 DNA is TGTGCCAGCAGCCAATCGAAGGGGCATGGAACTGAAGCTTTCTTT.

The genes are TRBV4-1 and TRBJ2-3; 8 bases agree with TRBD2. Germline CDR1 MGHRA, CDR2 YSYEKL. Trimming took 2 bases from V and 5 from J; bases not matched to a gene: 12. This CDR3 region has 17 residues. CDR3 in DNA: TGCGCCAGCAGCCAATTTGGACGGGGGGGGAGTGTAGATACGCAGTATTTT. Protein: CASSQFGRGGSVDTQYF.

The V gene is TRBV7-8, the J gene TRBJ1-1; D gene ambiguous. V lost 2 bases and J 0 bases, leaving 13 bases between the germline ends. The length of the CDR3 is 16 residues. CDR1 SGHVS and CDR2 FQNEAQ come from the germline V gene. Here the CDR3 reads CASSLLEWAMNTEAFF. For the CDR3, the DNA is TGTGCCAGCAGCTTATTAGAGTGGGCCATGAACACTGAAGCTTTCTTT.

This clone was counted at least ten times. The rearrangement joins TRBV10-2 to TRBJ2-7; TRBD1 matches at 10 bases. After removal of 5 bases from V and 7 bases from J, the junction contained 11 bases not matched to a gene. The CDR3 totals 15 residues. Germline values: CDR1 WSHSY, CDR2 SAAADI. CDR3 DNA sequence: TGCGCCAGCAGTCAACCGGGACAGGGGTCGAGAGAGCAGTACTTC. Protein sequence: CASSQPGQGSREQYF.

The rearrangement links TRBV24-1 to TRBJ2-1; 9 positions match TRBD1. J was trimmed by 7 bases and V by 4 bases; bases with no gene match: 7. CDR3 length equals 15 residues. The V gene's germline CDR1 is KGHDR and CDR2 SFDVKD. CDR3 amino acids: CATSDTGTGRNEQFF. The CDR3 region has the DNA TGTGCCACCAGTGACACCGGGACAGGGCGAAATGAGCAGTTCTTC.

The chain carries TRBV6-4 and TRBJ2-3; D perhaps matches TRBD1 (6 bases). Trimming took off 10 bases at V and 0 bases at J, with 17 bases between the two ends. Looked up from germline, CDR1 is MRHNA and CDR2 is SNTAGT. The CDR3 spans 15 residues. The CDR3 DNA sequence: TGTGCCACCAGCGCAACAGGGTCTAGCACAGATACGCAGTATTTT. Encoded protein: CATSATGSSTDTQYF.

This clone was counted once. Here the CDR3 reads CASSQDHGARGQETQYF. In DNA form, the CDR3 reads TGCGCCAGCAGCCAAGATCACGGGGCCAGGGGGCAGGAGACCCAGTACTTC. This rearrangement joins TRBV4-1 to TRBJ2-5, with 8 bases matching TRBD1. CDR1 is MGHRA and CDR2 is YSYEKL in the germline V gene. V lost 0 bases and J lost 5; bases outside the gene matches: 11. The CDR3 has 17 amino acids.

CDR3 in DNA: TGTGCCAGCTCCCGCGACGGGGGGATCAATGAGCAGTTCTTC. Protein sequence: CASSRDGGINEQFF. The chain combines TRBV6-5 with TRBJ2-1; 7 bases are a match to TRBD2. This CDR3 spans 14 amino acids. V shed 8 bases and J 6 bases; nucleotides not matched to a gene: 10. Germline V CDR1 and CDR2: MNHEY, SVGAGI.

The rearrangement joins TRBV6-6 to TRBJ1-6, with D unclear. The V gene's germline CDR1 is MNHNY and CDR2 SVGAGI (reference sequence). CDR3 size: 16 residues. The V gene lost 5 bases and the J gene lost 4 bases, with 15 bases spanning the gap. The CDR3 DNA reads as TGTGCCAGCAGTCGAAACCGGGATGCATATAATTCACCCCTCCACTTT. Its protein product is CASSRNRDAYNSPLHF.

The chain couples TRBV9 to TRBJ1-4; tentative D call: TRBD1 (6 bases). The CDR3 extends over 16 amino acids. The germline gives CDR1 SGDLS, CDR2 YYNGEE. Trimming removed 4 bases at V and 3 bases at J, with 16 bases between. The CDR3 coding sequence is TGTGCCAGCAGCCACCATCGGGGGGCGGCTAATGAAAAACTGTTTTTT. As protein: CASSHHRGAANEKLFF.

This rearrangement joins TRBV27 to TRBJ1-2, with D uncertain. The CDR3 covers 14 residues. Germline assignment: CDR1 MNHEY and CDR2 SMNVEV (reference sequence). V dropped 5 bases and J dropped 3 bases, with 13 bases sitting between them. CDR3 amino acids: CASSKLSSDYGYTF. The CDR3 nucleotides are TGTGCCAGCAGTAAGCTGAGTTCGGACTATGGCTACACCTTC.

The CDR3 protein is CASSPGQGLETQYF. The CDR3 DNA reads as TGTGCCAGCTCACCCGGACAGGGGTTGGAGACCCAGTACTTC. The genes are TRBV18 and TRBJ2-5, with 9 bases identical to TRBD1. The CDR3 is 14 residues long. V was clipped by 3 bases and J by 5 bases; unmatched bases: 4. Germline CDR1 and CDR2: KGHSH and LQKENI.

The rearrangement links TRBV5-4 to TRBJ2-7; the match to TRBD2 covers 9 bases. Trimming cost V 4 bases and J 1 base; bases outside gene matches: 6. Germline-derived CDR1 and CDR2 are SGHNT and YYREEE (reference sequence). CDR3 length: 15 amino acids. The CDR3 DNA is TGTGCCAGCAGCCAAGGACTAGCGCTGTCCTACGAGCAGTACTTC. This gives the protein CASSQGLALSYEQYF.

The chain uses TRBV6-5 and TRBJ2-1; 8 nucleotides agree with TRBD2. The V segment lost 7 bases and the J segment 3 bases; nucleotides outside the gene matches: 8. CDR3 size: 15 residues. From germline, CDR1 is MNHEY and CDR2 SVGAGI. CDR3 loop: CASTTGGGGYNEQFF. For the CDR3, the DNA is TGTGCCAGCACTACGGGGGGGGGCGGCTACAATGAGCAGTTCTTC.

The chain has TRBV6-5 and TRBJ1-4, with D possibly matching TRBD1 (5 bases). Trimming stripped 0 bases from V and 3 bases from J, with 11 bases between. Germline CDR1 and CDR2: MNHEY and SVGAGI. CDR3 length: 16 amino acids. The CDR3, as DNA: TGTGCCAGCAGTTACTCCAGGGAACGGGCTAATGAAAAACTGTTTTTT. It yields the protein CASSYSRERANEKLFF.

The chain links TRBV7-9 to TRBJ1-2, with D tentatively TRBD1 (6 bases). V gave up 7 bases and J gave up 6 bases, with 15 bases separating them. CDR1 and CDR2 from the germline V gene are SEHNR and FQNEAQ (reference sequence). The CDR3 is 13 residues long. CDR3 region: CASTRQVFHGYTF. The DNA of the CDR3 is TGTGCCAGCACCCGACAGGTCTTCCATGGCTACACCTTC. Using reference TRBV7-9 and TRBJ1-2 for the parts outside the CDR3, the full variable domain is DTGVSQNPRHKITKRGQNVTFRCDPISEHNRLYWYRQTLGQGPEFLTYFQNEAQLEKSRLLSDRFSAERPKGSFSTLEIQRTEQGDSAMYLCASTRQVFHGYTFGSGTRLTVV.

The V call is TRBV21-1, the J call TRBJ2-7; TRBD1, as called in the table, went unchecked against the DNA. TRBV21-1 is termed a pseudogene. There are 19 residues in the CDR3. CDR3: CASSTSGTGGRHNSYEQYF. CDR3 sequence (DNA): TGTGCCAGCAGCACCTCCGGGACAGGGGGGCGCCACAATTCCTACGAGCAGTACTTC.

The V and J genes are TRBV5-1 and TRBJ1-2; TRBD1 might be the D (6 bases). Germline V gene data show CDR1 as SGHRS and CDR2 as YFSETQ. The CDR3 runs to 14 residues. V dropped 3 bases and J dropped 7 bases, with 16 bases sitting between them. This chain's CDR3 is CASSWEQGLGGYTF. For the CDR3, the DNA is TGCGCCAGCAGCTGGGAACAGGGTCTGGGTGGCTACACCTTC.